The sequence of this T cell receptor (beta chain) was determined in a study of blood T cell repertoires in COVID-19. Study at large: From the United States, Italy and Spain came samples of acute and convalescent COVID-19. PBMCs, B-cell-depleted T cells, or T cells provided the cDNA or gDNA that made up the material.

Per germline, CDR1 MDHEN and CDR2 SYDVKM. The CDR3 has 14 amino acids. After removal of 5 bases from V and 4 bases from J, the junction contained 6 bases not matched to a gene. Original processing notes: Estimation of nucleated cell counts relied on the amplification of reference gene primers. Sequencing was performed with immunoSEQ multiplex PCR; in TCRdb, only in-frame clones are kept and a portion is missing. The V and J calls and clone size were taken over from that table, and D and trimming were inferred from the DNA. The repertoire consists of 100,000 to 120,000 clones, with 70% to 90% occurring once and the leading ten covering 8% to 9%.

The sequenced sample was peripheral blood. The sequence was collected from a woman aged 70-85 years who had recovered from COVID-19. The rearrangement links TRBV28 to TRBJ2-7; 9 nucleotides match TRBD1. CDR3 DNA: TGTGCCAGCAGTATTCACAGGGGGCAGTACGAGCAGTACTTC. Protein product: CASSIHRGQYEQYF.